This is a list of T cell receptor beta chains from one sample in a study of neurological immune-mediated disorders. TCRdb re-called the 5' RACE reads through MiXCR, storing one row per CDR3 protein. The sample shows 70,000 to 95,000 distinct CDR3 sequences, about 12% of them seen only once. What was sequenced was PBMCs. Receptors originate from a female donor with HTLV-1-associated myelopathy (HAM/TSP). Each CDR3 is given with its conserved first and last residue. The order of the fields is V gene, J gene, D gene, clone size, CDR3 protein, CDR3 DNA. A D gene is named only where the DNA matches it firmly. Only some rows state a clone size, as once, few, many or a class for expanded clones.

V gene: TRBV9; J gene: TRBJ2-7; D gene: -; clone size: few; CDR3 protein: CASSVQSSFVYEQYF; CDR3 DNA: TGTGCCAGCAGCGTACAAAGTAGTTTCGTCTACGAGCAGTACTTC
V gene: TRBV15; J gene: TRBJ2-1; D gene: TRBD2; clone size: many; CDR3 protein: CATSRYAAGHSYNEQFF; CDR3 DNA: TGTGCTACCAGCAGATACGCAGCGGGGCACTCCTACAATGAGCAGTTCTTC
V gene: TRBV28; J gene: TRBJ1-5; D gene: -; clone size: many; CDR3 protein: CASSAVWPQHF; CDR3 DNA: TGTGCCAGCAGTGCAGTCTGGCCCCAGCATTTT
V gene: TRBV27; J gene: TRBJ1-6; D gene: -; clone size: -; CDR3 protein: CASSSPRTERNSPLHF; CDR3 DNA: TGTGCCAGCAGTTCGCCCCGGACAGAAAGAAATTCACCCCTCCACTTT
V gene: TRBV28; J gene: TRBJ2-7; D gene: -; clone size: many; CDR3 protein: CASSLDSRYEQYF; CDR3 DNA: TGTGCCAGCAGTTTGGACAGCCGGTACGAGCAGTACTTC
V gene: TRBV29-1; J gene: TRBJ2-3; D gene: -; clone size: -; CDR3 protein: CSGSRDGSTDTQYF; CDR3 DNA: TGCAGCGGATCAAGGGACGGTAGCACAGATACGCAGTATTTT
V gene: TRBV6-5; J gene: TRBJ2-4; D gene: -; clone size: many; CDR3 protein: CASSGANIQYF; CDR3 DNA: TGTGCCAGCAGTGGCGCGAACATTCAGTACTTC
V gene: TRBV4-1; J gene: TRBJ2-4; D gene: -; clone size: many; CDR3 protein: CASSQDFSATANIQYF; CDR3 DNA: TGCGCCAGCAGCCAAGATTTCTCGGCTACAGCAAACATTCAGTACTTC
V gene: TRBV5-1; J gene: TRBJ2-3; D gene: -; clone size: many; CDR3 protein: CASSSNKGLSTDTQYF; CDR3 DNA: TGCGCCAGCAGCTCCAACAAGGGGTTATCCACAGATACGCAGTATTTT
V gene: TRBV4-2; J gene: TRBJ2-1; D gene: -; clone size: many; CDR3 protein: CASSQDGRPNYNEQFF; CDR3 DNA: TGTGCCAGCAGCCAAGATGGGAGACCCAACTACAATGAGCAGTTCTTC
V gene: TRBV6-2/TRBV6-3; J gene: TRBJ2-1; D gene: TRBD1; clone size: many; CDR3 protein: CASSVRDRDAGEQFF; CDR3 DNA: TGTGCCAGCAGTGTCCGGGACAGGGACGCGGGTGAGCAGTTCTTC